The rows below give T cell receptor beta chains drawn from one sample of a study of T cells in Graves' hyperthyroidism and ophthalmopathy. Via MiXCR, TCRdb re-called the multiplex PCR reads, giving one row per CDR3 protein. The sample consists of under 400,000 distinct CDR3 sequences, around a quarter of them appearing once. Sequences were obtained from blood. Receptors were obtained from a man aged 45-65 years with Graves' hyperthyroidism. Each CDR3 is given with its conserved first and last residue. D genes are given only for firm matches. Only some rows state a clone size, as once, few, many or a class for expanded clones.

j_gene	v_gene	abundance	d_gene	CDR3nt	CDR3aa
TRBJ1-2	TRBV29-1	NA	NA	TGCAGCGTTGATTCCGCAGGTGACTATGGCTACACCTTC	CSVDSAGDYGYTF
TRBJ1-1	TRBV28	many	NA	TGTGCCAGCAGTTTAAGGGCAGGACGGGACACTGAAGCTTTCTTT	CASSLRAGRDTEAFF
TRBJ2-1	TRBV2	NA	NA	TGTGCCAGCAGTGATGACGGGAGTATCCACAATGAGCAGTTCTTC	CASSDDGSIHNEQFF
TRBJ2-2	TRBV24-1	few	TRBD2	TGTGCCACCATGGAGAATGAGGGGAGGGCCGGGGAGCTGTTTTTT	CATMENEGRAGELFF
TRBJ2-2	TRBV11-2	few	NA	TGTGCCAGCAAGCTTCTACGGAACACCGGGGAGCTGTTTTTT	CASKLLRNTGELFF
TRBJ2-1	TRBV7-2	many	TRBD2	TGTGCCAGCAGCATAGGGACTAGCGGGACTATACATGGATACAATGAGCAGTTCTTC	CASSIGTSGTIHGYNEQFF
TRBJ2-7	TRBV5-1	many	NA	TGCGCCAGCAGCTTGGTGGGAGACGAGCAGTACTTC	CASSLVGDEQYF
TRBJ1-1	TRBV29-1	NA	TRBD1	TGCAGCGTTGAAGAAAGGACAGGGTTTTCGGAAGCTTTCTTT	CSVEERTGFSEAFF
TRBJ2-4	TRBV14	few	NA	TGTGCCAGCAGCCAAGCCGGGAAAAACATTCAGTACTTC	CASSQAGKNIQYF
TRBJ2-1	TRBV6-4	few	NA	TGTGCCAGCAGTGACCTCCCGGGGTCAGGCAATGAGCAGTTCTTC	CASSDLPGSGNEQFF
TRBJ2-2	TRBV5-1	few	TRBD1	TGCGCCAGCAGCTTCGAGACAGGGTTTGCCGGGGAGCTGTTTTTT	CASSFETGFAGELFF
TRBJ2-7	TRBV28	once	TRBD2	TGTGCCAGCAGCCTCAGCGGGACCCCTCGGGAGCAGTACTTC	CASSLSGTPREQYF
TRBJ2-1	TRBV6-2/TRBV6-3	NA	TRBD1	TGTGCCAGCAGTTACCAAGACAGGGGGCTGGATGAGCAGTTCTTC	CASSYQDRGLDEQFF
TRBJ1-2	TRBV13	NA	NA	TGTGCCAGCAGCTTAGGTAGCTTGGAGAATGGCTACACCTTC	CASSLGSLENGYTF
TRBJ1-1	TRBV28	many	NA	TGTGCCAGCAGTGGGACCGATGGGGACACTGAAGCTTTCTTT	CASSGTDGDTEAFF
TRBJ1-3	TRBV28	many	TRBD1	TGTGCCAGCACGACAGGGAAGGGGTACACCATATATTTT	CASTTGKGYTIYF
TRBJ2-1	TRBV30	NA	NA	TGTGCCTGGAGTGATCCTCTTAGGATTCCGGATGAGCTGTTCTTC	CAWSDPLRIPDELFF
TRBJ1-5	TRBV27	NA	NA	TGTGCCAGCAGTTACGGGTATAATCAGCCCCAGCATTTT	CASSYGYNQPQHF
TRBJ1-1	TRBV11-2	NA	NA	TGTGCCAGCAGACCCGAATTGAACACTGAAGCTTTCTTT	CASRPELNTEAFF
TRBJ1-2	TRBV9	NA	NA	TGTGCCAGCAGCGTAACCCGAGCCACAGGTGGGGTTGGCTACACCTTC	CASSVTRATGGVGYTF
TRBJ1-1	TRBV9	NA	NA	TGTGCCAGCAGCGGAGGTTTTAGCACAGTTGAAGCTTTCTTT	CASSGGFSTVEAFF
TRBJ2-3	TRBV24-1	few	TRBD1	TGTGCCACCAGTGATCGCCCCGGGACAGGGGACACAGATACGCAGTATTTT	CATSDRPGTGDTDTQYF
TRBJ2-2	TRBV5-1	few	NA	TGCGCCAGCAGCTTGGAGGCAGGTAACACCGGGGAGCTGTTTTTT	CASSLEAGNTGELFF
TRBJ2-3	TRBV5-1	NA	TRBD2	TGCGCCAGCAGCCCACTAGCGGGAGGGATCCCAGATACGCAGTATTTT	CASSPLAGGIPDTQYF
TRBJ2-6	TRBV2	once	NA	TGTGCCAGCAGCAATACACCGTCTGGGGCCAACGTCCTGACTTTC	CASSNTPSGANVLTF
TRBJ1-6	TRBV19	NA	NA	TGTGCCAGTAGTATAGGTATCTGGGAATCCTATAATTCACCCCTCCACTTT	CASSIGIWESYNSPLHF